One sample yielded the 27 T cell receptor beta chains listed below, sequenced in a study of radiation and T cells in renal cell carcinoma. Sequencing used immunoSEQ multiplex PCR; TCRdb keeps in-frame clones, though not all of them. Here the sample spans over 8,000 clones, approximately 69% being singletons. This sample's treatment: treatment-naive control, cytoreductive nephrectomy. Sequencing used tumor tissue, obtained from a patient whose treatment was nephrectomy without radiotherapy. The receptors were sampled from a man aged 60 to 69 with renal cell carcinoma.

In this sample, this clone is medium-sized. This chain uses TRBV29-1 with TRBJ2-2; 11 bases are a match to TRBD1. V trimming: 7 bases; J trimming: 5 bases; junction bases outside the gene matches: 6. The CDR3 is 14 amino acids. Germline V lookup: CDR1 SQVTM, CDR2 ANQGSEA. The CDR3 bases are TGCAGCGCTGGACAGGGGGCTAGTACCGGGGAGCTGTTTTTT. As protein: CSAGQGASTGELFF.

This clone occurred a few times. The chain joins TRBV5-1 to TRBJ2-5; 7 bases align to TRBD1. Germline V gene lookup returns CDR1 SGHRS and CDR2 YFSETQ. V lost 4 bases to trimming and J lost 2 bases; unmatched junction nucleotides: 8. CDR3 length: 15 amino acids. The CDR3 DNA reads as TGCGCCAGCAGCCCTGACAGGGTTGGACAAGAGACCCAGTACTTC. Its protein is CASSPDRVGQETQYF.

The chain employs TRBV7-9 and TRBJ2-7, with a weak D call TRBD2 (6 bases). The CDR3 runs to 14 residues. The germline V gene encodes CDR1 SEHNR and CDR2 FQNEAQ (reference sequence). V lost 5 bases to trimming and J lost 1 base, with 12 bases between them. CDR3 loop: CASSPIAESYEQYF. The CDR3 DNA sequence: TGTGCCAGCAGCCCTATAGCGGAATCCTACGAGCAGTACTTC.

The genes are TRBV5-4 and TRBJ2-1; 9 bases fit TRBD1. Unmatched junction bases numbered 7, after V lost 3 bases and J lost 6 bases. The CDR3 loop spans 15 amino acids. Per germline, CDR1 SGHNT and CDR2 YYREEE (reference sequence). CDR3 nucleotides: TGTGCCAGCAGCTCCGGACAGGGGTGGGGCAATGAGCAGTTCTTC. It is translated as CASSSGQGWGNEQFF.

This clone is classed as medium-sized. The V call is TRBV5-6, the J call TRBJ2-2; 13 bases are shared with TRBD2. With 4 bases clipped from V and 5 bases from J, the junction kept 2 bases outside the gene matches. CDR1 and CDR2 (germline): SGHDT, YYEEEE. The CDR3 sequence is 15 residues long. The CDR3 protein is CASSLGLAGTGELFF. CDR3 DNA sequence: TGTGCCAGCAGCCTGGGACTAGCGGGAACCGGGGAGCTGTTTTTT.

V is TRBV4-1 and J is TRBJ2-7, with D possibly being TRBD2 (5 bases). Germline CDR1 and CDR2: MGHRA and YSYEKL. The CDR3 length is 16 residues. Deletions cut 0 bases from V and 0 bases from J, with 12 bases between. The CDR3 reads CASSQEEGLSSYEQYF. In DNA form, the CDR3 reads TGCGCCAGCAGCCAAGAAGAGGGTCTTAGCTCCTACGAGCAGTACTTC.

CDR3: CASSYDRSRQPQHF. As DNA, the CDR3 is TGTGCCAGCAGTTATGACAGGTCCAGACAGCCCCAGCATTTT. The chain joins TRBV6-6 to TRBJ1-5, with D possibly TRBD1 on 6 matching bases. In germline, CDR1 is MNHNY, CDR2 SVGAGI (reference sequence). Between the trimmed V and J ends, which lost 3 bases and 7 bases, there was a span of 13 bases. The CDR3 has 14 amino acids.

This clone has just a few counts. This chain uses TRBV7-2 with TRBJ1-5; D is unclear. Germline CDR1 reads SGHTA; CDR2 reads FQGNSA. This CDR3 comprises 16 residues. The germline V and J ends were trimmed by 1 base and 0 bases, with 10 bases remaining between them. CDR3 coding DNA: TGTGCCAGCAGCTTAGACGGACCTAATAGCAATCAGCCCCAGCATTTT. It codes for CASSLDGPNSNQPQHF.

V is TRBV4-1 and J is TRBJ1-1; 7 bases match TRBD1. J gave up 3 bases and V 4 bases, and 2 bases lay outside the gene matches. Germline CDR1 reads MGHRA; CDR2 reads YSYEKL. The CDR3 contains 13 residues. CDR3 in amino acids: CASSPRGDTEAFF. The CDR3 region has the DNA TGCGCCAGCAGCCCCAGGGGGGACACTGAAGCTTTCTTT.

V is TRBV5-1 and J is TRBJ1-4, with 8 bases fitting TRBD1. From germline, CDR1 is SGHRS and CDR2 YFSETQ. V trimming: 3 bases; J trimming: 5 bases; junction bases outside the gene matches: 6. This CDR3 is built from 15 residues. DNA for the CDR3: TGCGCCAGCAGCTCCTCGACAGGGGTCAATGAAAAACTGTTTTTT. Protein product: CASSSSTGVNEKLFF.

V usage is TRBV19 and J usage is TRBJ1-1, with 10 bases that match TRBD1. The V gene's germline CDR1 is LNHDA and CDR2 SQIVND (reference sequence). The junction had 13 bases not matched to a gene; V was cut back by 9 bases and J by 6 bases. There are 15 residues in the CDR3. CDR3 nucleotide sequence: TGTGCCAGCAGCCTCTCCGGGACAGGGGTCGCTGAAGCTTTCTTT. It encodes CASSLSGTGVAEAFF.

The chain has TRBV10-2 and TRBJ2-7, with D possibly being TRBD1 (5 bases). The germline CDR1 and CDR2 sequences are WSHSY and SAAADI. The CDR3 extends over 15 amino acids. Trimming shortened V by 6 bases and J by 7 bases, and 22 bases separated the two germline ends. The CDR3 region has the DNA TGCGCCAGCAGACCCTTACAGGTTATACCTCCGGAGCAGTACTTC. Its protein is CASRPLQVIPPEQYF.

This clone appeared a few times. The rearrangement uses TRBV7-6 and TRBJ1-4; 10 bases agree with TRBD1. Unmatched junction bases numbered 2, after V lost 0 bases and J lost 4 bases. This CDR3 contains 16 residues. In germline, CDR1 is SGHVS, CDR2 FNYEAQ. The CDR3 DNA follows: TGTGCCAGCAGCTTAGCTGGACAGGGGGGTAATGAAAAACTGTTTTTT. It yields the protein CASSLAGQGGNEKLFF.

The rearrangement links TRBV2 to TRBJ1-5; D unresolved. The CDR3 is made up of 15 amino acids. V was trimmed by 4 bases and J by 0 bases, leaving 10 bases between them. CDR1 SNHLY and CDR2 FYNNEI come from the germline V gene. CDR3 residues: CASSAGPNSNQPQHF. Here the CDR3 DNA reads TGTGCCAGCAGTGCAGGACCCAATAGCAATCAGCCCCAGCATTTT. Full variable domain (outside the CDR3, taken from reference TRBV2 and TRBJ1-5): EPEVTQTPSHQVTQMGQEVILRCVPISNHLYFYWYRQILGQKVEFLVSFYNNEISEKSEIFDDQFSVERPDGSNFTLKIRSTKLEDSAMYFCASSAGPNSNQPQHFGDGTRLSIL.

CDR3 in DNA: TGCGCCAGCAGCTTGGGGCCTACTGGCGCTGGAAACACCATATATTTT. Protein product: CASSLGPTGAGNTIYF. The J gene is TRBJ1-3, the V gene TRBV5-1; D not resolved. V lost 0 bases and J lost 2, with 12 bases in between. Germline CDR1 reads SGHRS; CDR2 reads YFSETQ. The length of the CDR3 is 16 residues.

This clone was counted only a few times. The rearrangement uses TRBV6-6 and TRBJ1-3, with D hard to call. The CDR3 is 13 residues long. V lost 4 bases and J lost 2, with 6 bases in between. Germline values: CDR1 MNHNY, CDR2 SVGAGI (reference sequence). CDR3 amino acids: CASSSSPGNTIYF. CDR3 sequence (DNA): TGTGCCAGCAGTTCGTCACCTGGAAACACCATATATTTT.

The chain joins TRBV19 to TRBJ2-1; D perhaps matches TRBD2 (7 bases). The CDR3 extends over 15 amino acids. CDR1 LNHDA and CDR2 SQIVND come from the germline V gene (reference sequence). Trimming left V 6 bases short and J 2 bases short, with 14 bases between. The CDR3 DNA sequence: TGTGCCAGTAGGCCAGGCGGGGGCACCTACAATGAGCAGTTCTTC. Protein: CASRPGGGTYNEQFF.

The chain is built from TRBV4-1 and TRBJ1-2; D is unclear. V was cut by 1 base and J by 13 bases, with 19 bases left in between. CDR1 is MGHRA and CDR2 is YSYEKL in the germline V gene. The CDR3 is 14 amino acids. DNA of the CDR3: TGCGCCAGCAGCCAAGGAGGCGGGCCGACGGCTAGCACCTTC. This sequence encodes CASSQGGGPTASTF.

In this sample, this clone turned up a few times. The rearrangement joins TRBV10-3 to TRBJ1-2; possible D gene TRBD1, 6 bases. The CDR3 consists of 14 residues. Trimming pared 3 bases from V and 6 bases from J, leaving 14 bases between. The V gene's germline CDR1 is ENHRY and CDR2 SYGVKD. The CDR3 bases are TGTGCCATCAGTGATCCCGGGGGCCCTAATGGCTACACCTTC. Amino acid sequence: CAISDPGGPNGYTF.

For the CDR3, the DNA is TGCGCCAGCAGTGAGTTCGGGGAGCTGTTTTTT. It translates to CASSEFGELFF. This chain joins TRBV10-1 and TRBJ2-2; D is undetermined. CDR1 and CDR2 from the germline V gene are WNHNN and SYGVQD (reference sequence). Trimming stripped 1 base from V and 7 bases from J, with 1 base between. The CDR3 spans 11 residues.

This clone was counted between two and nine times. The chain employs TRBV30 and TRBJ1-2; 7 bases are a match to TRBD1. CDR3 length: 15 residues. The germline CDR1 and CDR2 sequences are GTSNPN and SVGIG (reference sequence). V lost 5 bases to trimming and J lost 2 bases; unmatched junction nucleotides: 11. This CDR3 is CAWAGVLRGNYGYTF. The CDR3 DNA is TGTGCCTGGGCCGGGGTACTCAGGGGGAACTATGGCTACACCTTC. Full variable domain (outside the CDR3, taken from reference TRBV30 and TRBJ1-2): SQTIHQWPATLVQPVGSPLSLECTVEGTSNPNLYWYRQAAGRGLQLLFYSVGIGQISSEVPQNLSASRPQDRQFILSSKKLLLSDSGFYLCAWAGVLRGNYGYTFGSGTRLTVV.

This sequence joins TRBV4-1 and TRBJ2-3; TRBD2 aligns across 9 bases. Germline trimming cut 1 base from V and 5 bases from J; bases unmatched to any gene: 1. Germline CDR1 MGHRA, CDR2 YSYEKL. The CDR3 runs 14 residues. The CDR3 sequence: CASSQGLAVDTQYF. CDR3 sequence (DNA): TGCGCCAGCAGCCAAGGACTAGCGGTAGATACGCAGTATTTT.

This chain connects TRBV28 to TRBJ1-1; TRBD1 agrees at 7 bases. This CDR3 comprises 15 residues. CDR1 is MDHEN, CDR2 SYDVKM, per germline. The ends lost 5 bases at V and 1 base at J; junction bases unmatched: 7. The CDR3 protein is CASSLWTGQNTEAFF. The DNA for the CDR3 is TGTGCCAGCAGTCTTTGGACAGGTCAGAACACTGAAGCTTTCTTT.

The genes are TRBV7-9 and TRBJ2-1; D is tentatively TRBD1 or TRBD2 (5 bases each). Trimming took 4 bases from V and 4 from J, leaving 17 bases between them. Germline assignment: CDR1 SEHNR and CDR2 FQNEAQ (reference sequence). This CDR3 contains 16 residues. The CDR3, as DNA: TGTGCCAGCAGCTATGGGGGACGGACGTCTTACAATGAGCAGTTCTTC. Amino acid sequence: CASSYGGRTSYNEQFF.

The CDR3 sequence: CASSSQGRDTDTQYF. The CDR3 bases are TGTGCCAGCAGTTCCCAGGGACGGGACACAGATACGCAGTATTTT. This chain connects TRBV6-6 to TRBJ2-3, with D possibly called TRBD1 or TRBD2 (5 bases each). The V and J ends lost 4 bases and 2 bases respectively, with 13 bases between them. This CDR3 spans 15 amino acids. The germline V gene encodes CDR1 MNHNY and CDR2 SVGAGI (reference sequence).

The count of this clone is one. This sequence joins TRBV7-9 and TRBJ2-5, with TRBD2 identical over 11 bases. V lost 5 bases and J lost 5; bases outside the gene matches: 7. The germline V gene encodes CDR1 SEHNR and CDR2 FQNEAQ (reference sequence). This CDR3 has 15 residues. CDR3 in DNA: TGTGCCAGCAGCCCCCAACTAGCGGGAGTCGAGACCCAGTACTTC. This codes for CASSPQLAGVETQYF.

This chain uses TRBV14 with TRBJ2-1; D perhaps matches TRBD2 (6 bases). Trimming took off 6 bases at V and 7 bases at J, with 10 bases between the two ends. The CDR3 length is 12 residues. CDR1 and CDR2 from the germline V gene are SGHDN and FVKESK. The CDR3 loop reads CASSRDFNEQFF. The CDR3 nucleotides read TGTGCCAGCAGTAGGGACTTTAATGAGCAGTTCTTC.